Below are 5 T cell receptor beta chains sequenced from a single sample in a study of identical twins. TCRdb ran MiXCR on the 5' RACE reads and lists one entry per CDR3 protein. The table lists roughly 1,500,000 distinct CDR3 sequences, more than 30% of them singletons. Sequencing was carried out using cord blood. The origin of the receptors is a newborn girl in good health.

The rearrangement joins TRBV19 to TRBJ2-4, with TRBD1 matching 7 bases. The J segment lost 1 base and the V segment lost 3 bases, leaving 9 bases of the junction unmatched. Germline V gene lookup returns CDR1 LNHDA and CDR2 SQIVND (reference sequence). The CDR3 spans 17 residues. The CDR3 reads CASSMVQGWVAKNIQYF. The CDR3 DNA sequence: TGTGCCAGTAGTATGGTACAGGGGTGGGTGGCCAAAAACATTCAGTACTTC.

At least ten counts were recorded for this clonotype. V gene TRBV18 combines with J gene TRBJ2-3; possible D gene TRBD2, 6 bases. Trimming pared 8 bases from V and 4 bases from J, leaving 16 bases between. The length of the CDR3 is 14 residues. Germline values: CDR1 KGHSH, CDR2 LQKENI. CDR3 DNA sequence: TGTGCCAGCAGCCCCTCCCGACTAGCAGATACGCAGTATTTT. Its translation is CASSPSRLADTQYF. Full variable domain (outside the CDR3, taken from reference TRBV18 and TRBJ2-3): NAGVMQNPRHLVRRRGQEARLRCSPMKGHSHVYWYRQLPEEGLKFMVYLQKENIIDESGMPKERFSAEFPKEGPSILRIQQVVRGDSAAYFCASSPSRLADTQYFGPGTRLTVL.

The chain links TRBV18 to TRBJ2-3, with D unclear. The CDR3 totals 12 residues. Germline CDR1 reads KGHSH; CDR2 reads LQKENI. The V end was cut by 2 bases, the J end by 5 bases, with 5 bases between. In DNA form, the CDR3 reads TGTGCCAGCTCACCAGTGGAAGATACGCAGTATTTT. Protein: CASSPVEDTQYF.

This clonotype was found a few times. The gene calls are TRBV27 and TRBJ1-1; D remains ambiguous. This CDR3 spans 13 amino acids. V was pared by 3 bases and J by 4 bases, with 9 bases between. Per germline, CDR1 MNHEY and CDR2 SMNVEV (reference sequence). The CDR3 coding sequence is TGTGCCAGCAGTTTGAGAGGAACCACTGAAGCTTTCTTT. Protein: CASSLRGTTEAFF.

J is TRBJ1-2 and V is TRBV20-1; D ambiguous. This CDR3 contains 15 residues. CDR1 and CDR2 from the germline V gene are DFQATT and SNEGSKA (reference sequence). Trimming removed 3 bases at V and 0 bases at J, with 14 bases between. The CDR3 sequence: CSASAVPDSNYGYTF. CDR3 coding DNA: TGCAGTGCTAGTGCTGTGCCCGACTCTAACTATGGCTACACCTTC.